These 30 T cell receptor beta chains originate from one sample sequenced in a study of T cell changes during pregnancy in multiple sclerosis. Method: immunoSEQ multiplex PCR; TCRdb's copy keeps in-frame clones and lacks some. The table lists about 60,000 clones, roughly nine tenths of them singletons. This specimen consisted of peripheral blood, obtained before pregnancy. The origin of the receptors is a female donor with multiple sclerosis, enrolled in a pregnancy study.

This chain joins TRBV2 and TRBJ2-2; TRBD2 agrees at 8 bases. This CDR3 is built from 14 residues. The trim removed 6 bases at V and 2 bases at J, leaving 2 bases unmatched. Germline V gene lookup returns CDR1 SNHLY and CDR2 FYNNEI. The CDR3 sequence is CASRLAVNTGELFF. In nucleotides, the CDR3 is TGTGCCAGCAGACTAGCGGTAAACACCGGGGAGCTGTTTTTT.

V usage is TRBV4-1 and J usage is TRBJ1-5; D ambiguous. Germline CDR1 is MGHRA and CDR2 is YSYEKL. V was pared by 0 bases and J by 5 bases, with 11 bases between. The CDR3 loop spans 15 amino acids. The CDR3 coding sequence is TGCGCCAGCAGCCAAGAGTCTCGAGGAGATCAGCCCCAGCATTTT. Translating gives CASSQESRGDQPQHF.

The chain carries TRBV7-2 and TRBJ2-7, with unresolved D. The CDR3 sequence is 15 residues long. Germline-derived CDR1 and CDR2 are SGHTA and FQGNSA. The V and J ends lost 5 bases and 0 bases respectively, with 14 bases between them. This CDR3 is CASSLDFPSSYEQYF. CDR3 sequence (DNA): TGTGCCAGCAGCCTAGACTTCCCAAGCTCCTACGAGCAGTACTTC.

V gene TRBV5-1 combines with J gene TRBJ1-3; D call uncertain. V gave up 6 bases and J gave up 0 bases, with 10 bases separating them. The CDR3 runs 14 residues. Germline CDR1 SGHRS, CDR2 YFSETQ. This chain's CDR3 is CASKEQFSGNTIYF. CDR3 DNA: TGCGCCAGCAAAGAACAGTTCTCTGGAAACACCATATATTTT.

The chain links TRBV5-1 to TRBJ2-3, with D possibly TRBD2 on 5 matching bases. Germline V gene lookup returns CDR1 SGHRS and CDR2 YFSETQ. The V gene lost 6 bases and the J gene lost 2 bases, with 16 bases spanning the gap. The CDR3 sequence is 15 residues long. CDR3 in amino acids: CASTEGGFYTDTQYF. For the CDR3, the DNA is TGCGCCAGCACAGAAGGAGGTTTTTACACAGATACGCAGTATTTT. Based on the CDR3 plus reference TRBV5-1 and TRBJ2-3, the full variable domain is KAGVTQTPRYLIKTRGQQVTLSCSPISGHRSVSWYQQTPGQGLQFLFEYFSETQRNKGNFPGRFSGRQFSNSRSEMNVSTLELGDSALYLCASTEGGFYTDTQYFGPGTRLTVL.

The CDR3 bases are TGCAGTGCTAGTGCTACTCAGACCCAGTACTTC. This sequence encodes CSASATQTQYF. This rearrangement joins TRBV20-1 to TRBJ2-5; D is unclear. V was clipped by 3 bases and J by 6 bases, with 8 bases between them. Germline V gene data show CDR1 as DFQATT and CDR2 as SNEGSKA (reference sequence). The CDR3 sequence is 11 residues long.

The rearrangement joins TRBV5-6 to TRBJ1-1; D uncertain. The CDR3 sequence is 15 residues long. CDR1 is SGHDT, CDR2 YYEEEE, per germline. The V end lost 4 bases, the J end lost 1 base, and 14 bases lay between the germline ends. CDR3 sequence (DNA): TGTGCCAGCAGCCGTAGTCTGCGAGGGAACACTGAAGCTTTCTTT. Protein product: CASSRSLRGNTEAFF.

The chain uses TRBV6-1 and TRBJ2-7, with 12 positions matching TRBD2. With 3 bases clipped from V and 0 bases from J, the junction kept 15 bases outside the gene matches. There are 20 residues in the CDR3. Germline V gene lookup returns CDR1 MNHNS and CDR2 SASEGT. Written as DNA, the CDR3 is TGTGCCAGCAGTGACCGGACTAGCGGGGTTTCGTCAAAGAGCTCCTACGAGCAGTACTTC. Translating it yields CASSDRTSGVSSKSSYEQYF.

The V call is TRBV2, the J call TRBJ1-4; TRBD1 is a possible D gene (5 bases). This CDR3 is 13 amino acids long. The V end lost 4 bases, the J end lost 5 bases, and 8 bases lay between the germline ends. Germline-derived CDR1 and CDR2 are SNHLY and FYNNEI. The CDR3: CASSGGSNEKLFF. CDR3 bases: TGTGCCAGCAGTGGGGGCTCCAATGAAAAACTGTTTTTT.

The rearrangement links TRBV19 to TRBJ2-1; no clear D gene. The CDR3 loop spans 11 amino acids. V lost 4 bases and J 9 bases, leaving 7 bases between the germline ends. The germline V gene has CDR1 LNHDA and CDR2 SQIVND (reference sequence). The CDR3 nucleotides are TGTGCCAGTAGTAAAACGGGTGAGCAGTTCTTC. It is translated as CASSKTGEQFF.

The chain carries TRBV6-4 and TRBJ1-1, with 9 bases matching TRBD1. The J segment lost 0 bases and the V segment lost 2 bases, leaving 25 bases of the junction unmatched. Germline CDR1 reads MRHNA; CDR2 reads SNTAGT. This CDR3 is built from 23 residues. The CDR3 sequence: CASSDPPRTGVIQAAELNTEAFF. In DNA form, the CDR3 reads TGTGCCAGCAGTGACCCTCCCCGGACAGGGGTAATTCAGGCAGCGGAATTGAACACTGAAGCTTTCTTT.

The CDR3: CASSISTVPYGYTF. The CDR3 DNA reads as TGTGCCAGTAGTATATCAACAGTCCCGTATGGCTACACCTTC. V and J are TRBV19 and TRBJ1-2, with D uncertain. Trimming cost V 2 bases and J 5 bases, with 12 bases left between them. Germline V CDR1 and CDR2: LNHDA, SQIVND (reference sequence). This CDR3 contains 14 residues.

The chain has TRBV18 and TRBJ2-4; 10 nucleotides match TRBD2. Germline lookup yields CDR1 KGHSH and CDR2 LQKENI. J lost 8 bases, V lost 0 bases, and 4 bases had no gene match. CDR3 length: 15 residues. CDR3 residues: CASSPPQRGGDIQYF. CDR3 coding DNA: TGTGCCAGCTCACCACCCCAGCGGGGGGGGGACATTCAGTACTTC.

The chain has TRBV9 and TRBJ2-1; 11 nucleotides align to TRBD2. The CDR3 is made up of 16 amino acids. J gave up 3 bases and V 3 bases, and 5 bases lay outside the gene matches. Germline values: CDR1 SGDLS, CDR2 YYNGEE. The CDR3 bases are TGTGCCAGCAGCGCCAAACTAGCGGGGGTCTACAATGAGCAGTTCTTC. Its translation is CASSAKLAGVYNEQFF.

This clone was seen once. The gene calls are TRBV7-9 and TRBJ1-4; 8 positions match TRBD1. Germline V gene sequence: CDR1 SEHNR, CDR2 FQNEAQ (reference sequence). The CDR3 is 15 amino acids. Losses at the gene ends were 6 bases for V and 7 bases for J; bases not matched to a gene: 10. The CDR3 nucleotides are TGTGCCAGCAGTTCAGACGGACAGGGAGGTGAAAAACTGTTTTTT. Translated: CASSSDGQGGEKLFF.

CDR3 loop: CASSEFGGDRYEQYF. The DNA of the CDR3 is TGTGCCAGCAGTGAATTTGGCGGGGACCGCTACGAGCAGTACTTC. This sequence joins TRBV2 and TRBJ2-7; TRBD2 might be the D (6 bases). Trimming shortened V by 2 bases and J by 3 bases, and 14 bases separated the two germline ends. Germline lookup yields CDR1 SNHLY and CDR2 FYNNEI. CDR3 length equals 15 residues.

This sequence joins TRBV7-3 and TRBJ2-3; TRBD2 matches at 8 bases. The CDR3 sequence is 14 residues long. In germline, CDR1 is SGHTA, CDR2 FQGTGA. With 8 bases clipped from V and 3 bases from J, the junction kept 7 bases outside the gene matches. The CDR3 DNA reads TGTGCCAGCGGGCGGGGGGTAGGAACAGATACGCAGTATTTT. It codes for CASGRGVGTDTQYF.

This clone was detected a few times. Relative to the germline gene, one junction end is altered; a read error may explain this. V is TRBV7-7 and J is TRBJ1-5, with D possibly matching TRBD1 (6 bases). Germline V gene sequence: CDR1 SSHAT, CDR2 FNYEAQ (reference sequence). The CDR3 has 13 residues. The CDR3 DNA sequence: TGTGCTAGCAGCTTATTACAGGGACAGCCCCAGCATTTT. Translated, it gives CASSLLQGQPQHF.

V is TRBV9 and J is TRBJ1-2; D is undetermined. V was trimmed by 6 bases and J by 0 bases, leaving 21 bases between them. Per the germline V gene, CDR1 is SGDLS and CDR2 is YYNGEE. The CDR3 loop spans 17 amino acids. This chain's CDR3 is CASTLTGYGTSNYGYTF. CDR3 nucleotides: TGTGCCAGCACCCTAACGGGGTATGGTACCTCTAACTATGGCTACACCTTC.

The rearrangement uses TRBV4-2 and TRBJ1-2, with D tentatively TRBD1 (6 bases). The CDR3 runs 14 residues. V was shortened by 0 bases and J by 7 bases, with 12 bases between the two germline ends. Germline V lookup: CDR1 LGHNA, CDR2 YNFKEQ. The CDR3 DNA reads as TGTGCCAGCAGCCAAGATACACAGGGAAGTGGCTACACCTTC. Its translation: CASSQDTQGSGYTF.

The chain recombines TRBV5-5 with TRBJ2-7; TRBD1 matches 7 bases. Germline assignment: CDR1 SGHKS and CDR2 YYEKEE (reference sequence). The CDR3 loop spans 13 amino acids. After removal of 3 bases from V and 6 bases from J, the junction contained 6 bases not matched to a gene. CDR3 nucleotides: TGTGCCAGCAGCTCGACAGGGTTACGCGAGCAGTACTTC. It translates to CASSSTGLREQYF.

The chain carries TRBV12-5 and TRBJ1-1, with a tentative D call TRBD1 (5 bases). CDR3 length equals 13 residues. The V end lost 6 bases, the J end lost 5 bases, and 13 bases lay between the germline ends. Germline CDR1 reads LGHNT; CDR2 reads FRNRAP. The CDR3 reads CASGPPQGTEAFF. The CDR3 DNA reads TGTGCTAGTGGCCCCCCCCAGGGAACTGAAGCTTTCTTT.

This chain joins TRBV29-1 and TRBJ2-5; 8 bases are shared with TRBD2. CDR1 is SQVTM and CDR2 is ANQGSEA in the germline V gene. CDR3 length equals 17 residues. Unmatched junction bases numbered 17, after V lost 3 bases and J lost 5 bases. Written as DNA, the CDR3 is TGCAGCGTTGAGGGGGTTCGGGGGGGGGCCGGGTATGAGACCCAGTACTTC. Protein product: CSVEGVRGGAGYETQYF.

This chain joins TRBV7-8 and TRBJ1-5; D is perhaps TRBD1 (6 bases). This CDR3 comprises 13 residues. The germline V gene encodes CDR1 SGHVS and CDR2 FQNEAQ. Trimming stripped 3 bases from V and 9 bases from J, with 12 bases between. DNA for the CDR3: TGTGCCAGCAGCTTGGACAGTGTCGGGCCCCAGCATTTT. This gives the protein CASSLDSVGPQHF.

This CDR3 reads CASSLYVGAGGAGELFF. CDR3 nucleotide sequence: TGTGCCAGCAGCTTGTATGTTGGGGCCGGAGGGGCCGGGGAGCTGTTTTTT. V and J are TRBV5-5 and TRBJ2-2; D is perhaps TRBD2 (6 bases). The germline V gene has CDR1 SGHKS and CDR2 YYEKEE (reference sequence). The CDR3 sequence is 17 residues long. V was clipped by 1 base and J by 6 bases, with 19 bases between them.

This clone was observed once. The rearrangement joins TRBV6-5 to TRBJ1-3; 7 bases are shared with TRBD1. CDR1 and CDR2 (germline): MNHEY, SVGAGI. J gave up 3 bases and V 0 bases, and 5 bases lay outside the gene matches. This CDR3 spans 16 amino acids. This CDR3 is CASSYSKGARGNTIYF. CDR3 nucleotides: TGTGCCAGCAGTTACTCGAAGGGGGCGCGTGGAAACACCATATATTTT.

The chain is built from TRBV7-3 and TRBJ1-3, with unresolved D. V was trimmed by 5 bases and J by 1 base, leaving 6 bases between them. The CDR3 has 13 amino acids. Germline V CDR1 and CDR2: SGHTA, FQGTGA. The CDR3 spells CASSLDSGNTIYF. DNA of the CDR3: TGTGCCAGCAGCCTAGATTCTGGAAACACCATATATTTT.

CDR3 nucleotide sequence: TGTGCCAGCAGCTCACAACAGGCCTCGACTGGAAACACCATATATTTT. Residues: CASSSQQASTGNTIYF. This chain joins TRBV7-2 and TRBJ1-3, with D tentatively TRBD1 (5 bases). Trimming left V 4 bases short and J 2 bases short, with 15 bases between. CDR3 size: 16 residues. Germline V lookup: CDR1 SGHTA, CDR2 FQGNSA. The whole variable domain, remainder taken from reference TRBV7-2 and TRBJ1-3, is GAGVSQSPSNKVTEKGKDVELRCDPISGHTALYWYRQSLGQGLEFLIYFQGNSAPDKSGLPSDRFSAERTGGSVSTLTIQRTQQEDSAVYLCASSSQQASTGNTIYFGEGSWLTVV.

V and J are TRBV5-1 and TRBJ2-1; 11 bases agree with TRBD1. The CDR3 runs 15 residues. Per the germline V gene, CDR1 is SGHRS and CDR2 is YFSETQ. Germline trimming cut 5 bases from V and 5 bases from J; bases unmatched to any gene: 6. Written as DNA, the CDR3 is TGCGCCAGCAGACGGACAGGGGGCGACAACAATGAGCAGTTCTTC. Its protein is CASRRTGGDNNEQFF. The full variable domain, completed using reference TRBV5-1 and TRBJ2-1, is KAGVTQTPRYLIKTRGQQVTLSCSPISGHRSVSWYQQTPGQGLQFLFEYFSETQRNKGNFPGRFSGRQFSNSRSEMNVSTLELGDSALYLCASRRTGGDNNEQFFGPGTRLTVL.

The CDR3 here is CASSEGWRGSTNQPQHF. CDR3 nucleotides: TGTGCCAGCAGTGAGGGCTGGCGGGGATCAACCAATCAGCCCCAGCATTTT. The chain is built from TRBV2 and TRBJ1-5, with D uncertain. With 3 bases removed from V and 3 bases from J, the gap between germline ends came to 18 bases. The CDR3 length is 17 residues. Germline CDR1 SNHLY, CDR2 FYNNEI.